Each of the 18 T cell receptor beta chains below was sequenced from the same sample in a study of cytomegalovirus exposure and HLA in healthy donors. The PCR was carried out with 60 Vbeta primers and 13 Jbeta primers. Method: immunoSEQ multiplex PCR; TCRdb's copy keeps in-frame clones and lacks some. This sample has 100,000 to 150,000 clones, with 65% to 90% found just once. The sample comprised PBMCs. The receptors were sampled from a girl under 10 years old in good health and CMV-seronegative.

J is TRBJ1-2 and V is TRBV27; no reliable D call. There are 12 residues in the CDR3. V lost 6 bases and J 4 bases, leaving 9 bases between the germline ends. Germline V CDR1 and CDR2: MNHEY, SMNVEV (reference sequence). This CDR3 reads CASSPNSYGYTF. Written as DNA, the CDR3 is TGTGCCAGCAGCCCCAACTCCTATGGCTACACCTTC.

This clone has only one observation. The chain employs TRBV4-1 and TRBJ2-1, with 8 bases that match TRBD2. The germline V gene has CDR1 MGHRA and CDR2 YSYEKL. This CDR3 is 18 amino acids long. V lost 1 base to trimming and J lost 5 bases; unmatched junction nucleotides: 13. DNA for the CDR3: TGCGCCAGCAGCCAAGTCGCCCCTCGGGAGGGCCGGCACAATGAGCAGTTCTTC. This encodes CASSQVAPREGRHNEQFF.

The V and J genes are TRBV4-1 and TRBJ2-6; perhaps TRBD2 as D (7 bases). The CDR3 totals 20 residues. Germline V gene sequence: CDR1 MGHRA, CDR2 YSYEKL. V was cut by 3 bases and J by 0 bases, with 21 bases left in between. The CDR3 is CASSQSDTLGGLSGANVLTF. The CDR3, as DNA: TGCGCCAGCAGCCAGAGTGATACCCTCGGGGGGCTCTCTGGGGCCAACGTCCTGACTTTC.

The V and J genes are TRBV5-6 and TRBJ1-1; a weak D match, TRBD1 (6 bases). The CDR3 sequence is 17 residues long. Looked up from germline, CDR1 is SGHDT and CDR2 is YYEEEE. The V gene lost 1 base and the J gene lost 0 bases, with 16 bases spanning the gap. The DNA for the CDR3 is TGTGCCAGCAGCTTGAGGGGGTCCTATGTACTGAACACTGAAGCTTTCTTT. Its protein is CASSLRGSYVLNTEAFF.

V is TRBV9 and J is TRBJ2-5; D perhaps matches TRBD2 (6 bases). There are 16 residues in the CDR3. V was pared by 5 bases and J by 0 bases, with 17 bases between. Germline assignment: CDR1 SGDLS and CDR2 YYNGEE. The CDR3 region is CASSFAGTTNQETQYF. The CDR3 DNA sequence: TGTGCCAGCAGTTTTGCGGGGACGACTAACCAAGAGACCCAGTACTTC.

V is TRBV29-1 and J is TRBJ1-5; no clear D. CDR1 and CDR2 (germline): SQVTM, ANQGSEA. Trimming left V 4 bases short and J 2 bases short, with 6 bases between. This CDR3 has 12 amino acids. The CDR3 DNA is TGCAGCGTTGTCTCCGGCAATCAGCCCCAGCATTTT. Protein: CSVVSGNQPQHF.

This chain links TRBV30 with TRBJ1-4; perhaps TRBD1 as D (5 bases). V was cut by 5 bases and J by 3 bases, with 13 bases left in between. Germline CDR1 GTSNPN, CDR2 SVGIG (reference sequence). The CDR3 covers 14 residues. The CDR3 here is CAWCQGIANEKLFF. CDR3 DNA: TGTGCCTGGTGTCAGGGTATTGCTAATGAAAAACTGTTTTTT.

This clone was seen a few times. The chain employs TRBV5-4 and TRBJ2-3, with 7 bases that match TRBD2. V dropped 0 bases and J dropped 0; count of bases not matched to a gene: 4. This CDR3 spans 16 amino acids. Germline V CDR1 and CDR2: SGHNT, YYREEE (reference sequence). CDR3 in amino acids: CASSLGWGGSTDTQYF. The CDR3, as DNA: TGTGCCAGCAGCTTGGGCTGGGGGGGGAGCACAGATACGCAGTATTTT.

This CDR3 is CASSSTSRQETQYF. The CDR3 DNA follows: TGTGCCAGCAGTTCGACTAGCCGCCAAGAGACCCAGTACTTC. The chain joins TRBV25-1 to TRBJ2-5; 7 positions match TRBD2. V was pared by 5 bases and J by 1 base, with 4 bases of the junction left unmatched. CDR3 length equals 14 residues. Per the germline V gene, CDR1 is MGHDK and CDR2 is SYGVNS. Drawing the rest from reference TRBV25-1 and TRBJ2-5, the complete variable domain is EADIYQTPRYLVIGTGKKITLECSQTMGHDKMYWYQQDPGMELHLIHYSYGVNSTEKGDLSSESTVSRIRTEHFPLTLESARPSHTSQYLCASSSTSRQETQYFGPGTRLLVL.

This clone was seen more than once but under ten times. This sequence joins TRBV6-5 and TRBJ2-1; the D gene is possibly TRBD2 (6 bases). Trimming took off 5 bases at V and 3 bases at J, with 11 bases between the two ends. Germline loops: CDR1 MNHEY, CDR2 SVGAGI. The CDR3 length is 14 residues. CDR3 coding DNA: TGTGCCAGCAGTGACCCGGGAGACTACAATGAGCAGTTCTTC. This translates into CASSDPGDYNEQFF.

This sequence joins TRBV9 and TRBJ2-7; 15 bases are shared with TRBD2. J gave up 4 bases and V 2 bases, and 7 bases lay outside the gene matches. This CDR3 comprises 17 residues. Germline V CDR1 and CDR2: SGDLS, YYNGEE. The CDR3 sequence is CASSVGGLAGGLYEQYF. As DNA, the CDR3 is TGTGCCAGCAGCGTTGGGGGACTAGCGGGAGGTCTTTACGAGCAGTACTTC.

This chain links TRBV19 with TRBJ1-6; TRBD1 agrees at 7 bases. CDR1 is LNHDA, CDR2 SQIVND, per germline (reference sequence). J was trimmed by 4 bases and V by 7 bases; bases with no gene match: 7. The CDR3 totals 15 residues. This CDR3 is CASNDPQGYNSPLHF. CDR3 nucleotides: TGTGCCAGTAACGACCCACAGGGGTATAATTCACCCCTCCACTTT.

Comments on this clone: Other nucleotide sequences in the sample specify the same CDR3. The J gene is TRBJ2-7, the V gene TRBV18; D is unresolved. V was pared by 3 bases and J by 0 bases, with 9 bases between. CDR3 length: 14 amino acids. The germline V gene encodes CDR1 KGHSH and CDR2 LQKENI. The CDR3 is CASSPWNSSYEQYF. CDR3 sequence (DNA): TGTGCCAGCTCACCTTGGAACAGCTCCTACGAGCAGTACTTC.

The V call is TRBV7-2, the J call TRBJ2-3; D not resolved. The germline V gene encodes CDR1 SGHTA and CDR2 FQGNSA. The V end lost 6 bases, the J end lost 2 bases, and 9 bases lay between the germline ends. There are 13 residues in the CDR3. The CDR3 reads CASRLPPTDTQYF. DNA for the CDR3: TGTGCCAGCAGGCTACCGCCCACAGATACGCAGTATTTT.

The chain has TRBV28 and TRBJ1-2; possibly TRBD1 for D (5 bases). The CDR3 contains 14 residues. CDR1 is MDHEN and CDR2 is SYDVKM in the germline V gene. With 6 bases removed from V and 0 bases from J, the gap between germline ends came to 11 bases. Here the CDR3 reads CASRIDSSNYGYTF. In DNA form, the CDR3 reads TGTGCCAGCAGGATCGACAGTTCTAACTATGGCTACACCTTC.

The genes are TRBV28 and TRBJ2-3; 7 nucleotides agree with TRBD2. CDR3 length equals 15 residues. The germline CDR1 and CDR2 sequences are MDHEN and SYDVKM. With V trimmed by 4 bases and J by 4 bases, 8 bases remained unmatched. CDR3 nucleotide sequence: TGTGCCAGCAGTTGGGGCGGGAGTGTTCCAGATACGCAGTATTTT. This translates into CASSWGGSVPDTQYF.

CDR3 DNA: TGTGCCTGGAAACAGGGGGCGTTTTACGAGCAGTACTTC. Protein: CAWKQGAFYEQYF. The J gene is TRBJ2-7, the V gene TRBV30; 9 bases map to TRBD1. Germline CDR1 and CDR2: GTSNPN and SVGIG (reference sequence). J was trimmed by 4 bases and V by 4 bases; bases with no gene match: 5. The CDR3 is 13 amino acids.

The CDR3 DNA is TGTGCCAGCAGTTGGCCCCCGGTCAGGCGGGAGCGGGGGACCTACGAGCAGTACTTC. Translation: CASSWPPVRRERGTYEQYF. V is TRBV28 and J is TRBJ2-7, with 8 bases lining up with TRBD2. Germline-derived CDR1 and CDR2 are MDHEN and SYDVKM. J lost 2 bases, V lost 4 bases, and 19 bases had no gene match. CDR3 length equals 19 residues.